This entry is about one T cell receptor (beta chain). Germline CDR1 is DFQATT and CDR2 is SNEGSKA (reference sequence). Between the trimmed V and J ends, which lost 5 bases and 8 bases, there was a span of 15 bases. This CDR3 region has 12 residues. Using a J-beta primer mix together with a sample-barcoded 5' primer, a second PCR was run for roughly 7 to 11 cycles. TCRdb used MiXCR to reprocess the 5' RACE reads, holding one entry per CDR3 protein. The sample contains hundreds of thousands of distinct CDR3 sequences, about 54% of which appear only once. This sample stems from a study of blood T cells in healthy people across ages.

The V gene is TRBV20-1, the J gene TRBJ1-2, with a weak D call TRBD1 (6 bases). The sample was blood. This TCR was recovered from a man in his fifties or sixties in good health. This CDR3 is CSAVDSPWGYTF. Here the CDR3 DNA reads TGCAGTGCTGTGGACAGCCCTTGGGGCTACACCTTC.